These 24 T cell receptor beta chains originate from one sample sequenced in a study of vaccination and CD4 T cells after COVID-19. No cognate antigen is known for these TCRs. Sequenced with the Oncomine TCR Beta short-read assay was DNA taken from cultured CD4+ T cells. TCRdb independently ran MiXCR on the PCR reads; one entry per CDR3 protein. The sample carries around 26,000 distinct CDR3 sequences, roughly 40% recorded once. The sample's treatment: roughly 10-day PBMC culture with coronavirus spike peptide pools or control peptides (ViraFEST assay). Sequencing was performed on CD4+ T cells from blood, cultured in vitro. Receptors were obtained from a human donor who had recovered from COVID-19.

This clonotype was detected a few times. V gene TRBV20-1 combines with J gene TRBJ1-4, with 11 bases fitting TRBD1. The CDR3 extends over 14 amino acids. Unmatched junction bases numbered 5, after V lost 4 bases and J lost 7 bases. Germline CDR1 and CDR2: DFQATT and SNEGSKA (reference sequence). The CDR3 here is CSATPGTGGEKLFF. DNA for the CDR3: TGCAGTGCTACTCCCGGGACAGGGGGTGAAAAACTGTTTTTT.

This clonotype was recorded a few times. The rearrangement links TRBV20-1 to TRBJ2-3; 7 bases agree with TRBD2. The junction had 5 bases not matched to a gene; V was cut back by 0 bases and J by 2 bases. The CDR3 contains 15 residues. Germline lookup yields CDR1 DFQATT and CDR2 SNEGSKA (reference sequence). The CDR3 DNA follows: TGCAGTGCTAGAGAAGGAGGGACTACCACAGATACGCAGTATTTT. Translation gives CSAREGGTTTDTQYF.

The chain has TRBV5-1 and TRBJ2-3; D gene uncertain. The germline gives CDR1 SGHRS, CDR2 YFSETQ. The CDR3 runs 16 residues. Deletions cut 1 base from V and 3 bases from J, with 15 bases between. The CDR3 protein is CASSLSVGGLTDTQYF. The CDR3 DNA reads TGCGCCAGCAGCTTGTCCGTCGGCGGATTAACAGATACGCAGTATTTT. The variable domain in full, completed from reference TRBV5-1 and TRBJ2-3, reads KAGVTQTPRYLIKTRGQQVTLSCSPISGHRSVSWYQQTPGQGLQFLFEYFSETQRNKGNFPGRFSGRQFSNSRSEMNVSTLELGDSALYLCASSLSVGGLTDTQYFGPGTRLTVL.

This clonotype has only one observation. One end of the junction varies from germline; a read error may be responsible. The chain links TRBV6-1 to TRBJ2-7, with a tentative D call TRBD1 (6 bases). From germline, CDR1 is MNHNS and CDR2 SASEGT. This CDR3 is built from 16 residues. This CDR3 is CASRVNPGDPSYEQYF. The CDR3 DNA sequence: TGCGCCAGCAGGGTCAACCCAGGGGACCCCTCCTACGAGCAGTACTTC.

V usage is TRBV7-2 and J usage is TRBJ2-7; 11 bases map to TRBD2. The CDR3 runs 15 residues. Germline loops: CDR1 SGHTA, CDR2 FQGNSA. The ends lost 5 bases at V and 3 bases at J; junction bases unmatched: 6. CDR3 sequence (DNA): TGTGCCAGCAGCCGAATAGCGGGGGGGAACTACGAGCAGTACTTC. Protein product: CASSRIAGGNYEQYF. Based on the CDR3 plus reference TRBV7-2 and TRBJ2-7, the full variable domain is GAGVSQSPSNKVTEKGKDVELRCDPISGHTALYWYRQSLGQGLEFLIYFQGNSAPDKSGLPSDRFSAERTGGSVSTLTIQRTQQEDSAVYLCASSRIAGGNYEQYFGPGTRLTVT.

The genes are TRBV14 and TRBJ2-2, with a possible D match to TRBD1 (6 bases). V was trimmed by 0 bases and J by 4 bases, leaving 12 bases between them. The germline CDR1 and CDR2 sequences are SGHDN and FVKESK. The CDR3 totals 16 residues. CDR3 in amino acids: CASSQDYTGSTGELFF. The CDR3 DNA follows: TGTGCCAGCAGCCAAGATTACACAGGGTCCACCGGGGAGCTGTTTTTT. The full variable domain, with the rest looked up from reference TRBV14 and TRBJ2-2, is EAGVTQFPSHSVIEKGQTVTLRCDPISGHDNLYWYRRVMGKEIKFLLHFVKESKQDESGMPNNRFLAERTGGTYSTLKVQPAELEDSGVYFCASSQDYTGSTGELFFGEGSRLTVL.

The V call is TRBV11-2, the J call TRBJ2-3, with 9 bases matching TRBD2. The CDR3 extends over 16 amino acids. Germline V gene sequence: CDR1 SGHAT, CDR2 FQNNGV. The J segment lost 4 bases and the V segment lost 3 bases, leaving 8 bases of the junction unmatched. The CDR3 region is CASSFKRRGGSDTQYF. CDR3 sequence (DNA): TGTGCCAGCAGCTTCAAACGGCGGGGGGGATCAGATACGCAGTATTTT.

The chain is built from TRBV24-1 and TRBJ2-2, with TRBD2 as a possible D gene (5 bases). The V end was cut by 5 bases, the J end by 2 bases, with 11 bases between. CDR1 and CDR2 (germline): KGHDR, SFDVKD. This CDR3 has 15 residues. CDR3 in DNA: TGTGCCACCAGTGTAACGGGATTAAACACCGGGGAGCTGTTTTTT. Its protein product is CATSVTGLNTGELFF.

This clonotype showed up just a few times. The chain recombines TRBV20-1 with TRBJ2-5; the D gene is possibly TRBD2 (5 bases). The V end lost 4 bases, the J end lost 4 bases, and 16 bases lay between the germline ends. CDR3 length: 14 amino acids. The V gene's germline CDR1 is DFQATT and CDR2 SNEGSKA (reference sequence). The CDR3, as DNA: TGCAGTGCTACACGAGTCTTGGACTCAGAGACCCAGTACTTC. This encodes CSATRVLDSETQYF.

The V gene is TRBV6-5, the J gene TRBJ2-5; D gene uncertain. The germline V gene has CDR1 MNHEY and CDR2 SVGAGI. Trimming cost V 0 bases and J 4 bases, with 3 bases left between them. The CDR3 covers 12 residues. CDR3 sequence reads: CASSYSRETQYF. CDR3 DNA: TGTGCCAGCAGTTACTCCCGAGAGACCCAGTACTTC.

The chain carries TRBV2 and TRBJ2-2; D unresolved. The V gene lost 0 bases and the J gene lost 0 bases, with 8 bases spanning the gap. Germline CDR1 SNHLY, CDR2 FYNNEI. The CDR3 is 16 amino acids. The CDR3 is CASSEAQYANTGELFF. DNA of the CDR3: TGTGCCAGCAGTGAAGCGCAGTACGCGAACACCGGGGAGCTGTTTTTT.

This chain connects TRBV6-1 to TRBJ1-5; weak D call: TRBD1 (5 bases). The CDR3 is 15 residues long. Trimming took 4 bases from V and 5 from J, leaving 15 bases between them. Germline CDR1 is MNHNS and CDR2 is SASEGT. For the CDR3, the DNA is TGTGCCAGCAGTGCCGTCGACTTGGGGCATCAGCCCCAGCATTTT. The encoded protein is CASSAVDLGHQPQHF.

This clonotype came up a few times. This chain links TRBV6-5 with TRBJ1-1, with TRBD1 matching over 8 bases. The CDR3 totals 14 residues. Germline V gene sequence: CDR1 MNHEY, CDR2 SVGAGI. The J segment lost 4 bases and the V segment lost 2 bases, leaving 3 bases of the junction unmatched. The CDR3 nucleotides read TGTGCCAGCAGTTACGACAGGGGATCCACTGAAGCTTTCTTT. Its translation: CASSYDRGSTEAFF.

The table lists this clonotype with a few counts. DNA of the CDR3: TGTGCCAGCAGTGCGGTGACAGGGGCTGGCACTGAAGCTTTCTTT. It is translated as CASSAVTGAGTEAFF. This rearrangement joins TRBV2 to TRBJ1-1; 8 bases are a match to TRBD1. CDR3 length: 15 amino acids. Germline V gene lookup returns CDR1 SNHLY and CDR2 FYNNEI. After removal of 4 bases from V and 4 bases from J, the junction contained 8 bases not matched to a gene.

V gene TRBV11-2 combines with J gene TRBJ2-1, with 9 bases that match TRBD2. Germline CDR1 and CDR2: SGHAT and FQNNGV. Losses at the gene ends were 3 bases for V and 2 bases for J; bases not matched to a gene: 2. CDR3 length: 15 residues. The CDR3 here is CASSFGTSPYNEQFF. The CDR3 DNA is TGTGCCAGCAGCTTCGGGACTAGCCCCTACAATGAGCAGTTCTTC.

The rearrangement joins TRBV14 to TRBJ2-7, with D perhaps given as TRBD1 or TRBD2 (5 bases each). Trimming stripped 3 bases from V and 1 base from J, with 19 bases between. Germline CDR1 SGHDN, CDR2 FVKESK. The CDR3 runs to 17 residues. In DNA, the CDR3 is TGTGCCAGCAGCCACCCCTGGGACCCCGCTACGTCCTACGAGCAGTACTTC. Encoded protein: CASSHPWDPATSYEQYF.

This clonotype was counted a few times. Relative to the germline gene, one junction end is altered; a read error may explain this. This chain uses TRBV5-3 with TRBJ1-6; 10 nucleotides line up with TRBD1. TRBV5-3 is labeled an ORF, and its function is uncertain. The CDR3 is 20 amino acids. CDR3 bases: TGTGCCAGCAGCTTTCGGGACAGGGGTCGAGTGAGCTCCTATAATTCACCCCTCCACTTT. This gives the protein CASSFRDRGRVSSYNSPLHF.

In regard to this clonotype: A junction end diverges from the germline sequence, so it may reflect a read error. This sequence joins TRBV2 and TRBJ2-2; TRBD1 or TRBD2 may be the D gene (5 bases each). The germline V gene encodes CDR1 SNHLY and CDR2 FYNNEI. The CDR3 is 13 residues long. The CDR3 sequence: CASGEQGPGELFF. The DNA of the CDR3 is TGTGCCAGCGGTGAGCAGGGACCCGGGGAGCTGTTTTTT.

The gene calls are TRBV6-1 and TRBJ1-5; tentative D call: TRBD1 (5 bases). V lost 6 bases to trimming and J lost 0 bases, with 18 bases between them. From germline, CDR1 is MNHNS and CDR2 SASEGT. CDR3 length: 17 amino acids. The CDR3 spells CASSSTGTVYSNQPQHF. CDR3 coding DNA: TGTGCCAGCAGCTCCACAGGAACTGTCTATAGCAATCAGCCCCAGCATTTT.

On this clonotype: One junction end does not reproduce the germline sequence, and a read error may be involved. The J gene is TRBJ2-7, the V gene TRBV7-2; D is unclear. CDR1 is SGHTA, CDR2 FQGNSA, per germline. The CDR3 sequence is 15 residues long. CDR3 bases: TGTGTCAGCAGCTTAGAAGGAGCACGCTCCTACGAGCAGTACTTC. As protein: CVSSLEGARSYEQYF.

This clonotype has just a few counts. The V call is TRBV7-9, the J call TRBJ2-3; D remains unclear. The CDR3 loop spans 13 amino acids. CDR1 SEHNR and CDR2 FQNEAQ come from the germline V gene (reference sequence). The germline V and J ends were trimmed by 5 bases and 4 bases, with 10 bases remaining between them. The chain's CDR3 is CASSPNQADTQYF. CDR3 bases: TGTGCCAGCAGCCCGAACCAAGCAGATACGCAGTATTTT.

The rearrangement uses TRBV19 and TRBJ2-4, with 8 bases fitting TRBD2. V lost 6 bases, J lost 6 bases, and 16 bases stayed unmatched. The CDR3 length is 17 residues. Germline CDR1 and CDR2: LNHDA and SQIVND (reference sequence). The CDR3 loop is CASRVGTSRSQINIQYF. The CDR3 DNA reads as TGTGCCAGTAGAGTAGGGACTAGTCGGTCCCAGATAAACATTCAGTACTTC.

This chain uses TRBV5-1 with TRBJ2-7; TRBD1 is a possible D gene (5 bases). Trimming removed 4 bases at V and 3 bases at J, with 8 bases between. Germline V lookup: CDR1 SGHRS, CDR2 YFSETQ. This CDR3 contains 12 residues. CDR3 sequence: CASSADNYEQYF. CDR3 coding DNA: TGCGCCAGCAGCGCGGACAACTACGAGCAGTACTTC.

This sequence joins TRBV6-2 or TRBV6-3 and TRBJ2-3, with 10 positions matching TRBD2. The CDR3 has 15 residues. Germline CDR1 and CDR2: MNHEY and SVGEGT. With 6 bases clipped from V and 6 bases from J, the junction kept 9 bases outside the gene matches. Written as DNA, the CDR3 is TGTGCCAGCAGCCGGGCTAGCGGGGGAGGGGATACGCAGTATTTT. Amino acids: CASSRASGGGDTQYF.